The next 13 T cell receptor beta chains were all read from a single sample in a study of T cell responses to AZD1222 COVID-19 vaccine. Clones were read by immunoSEQ multiplex PCR, and TCRdb kept only the in-frame ones, dropping some. The sample has under 95,000 clones, 88% seen once. Sample: peripheral blood, taken on day 0 of AZD1222 vaccination. The receptors derive from an adult in good health.

The chain employs TRBV3-1 (or the pseudogene TRBV3-2) and TRBJ1-5; D is possibly TRBD1 (5 bases). Germline V lookup: CDR1 LGHDT, CDR2 YNNKEL (reference sequence). The CDR3 has 14 residues. V was clipped by 4 bases and J by 7 bases, with 14 bases between them. The DNA for the CDR3 is TGTGCCAGCAGCCTACCGGGGGTCGGGCAGCCCCAGCATTTT. Translated: CASSLPGVGQPQHF.

On this clone: The DNA is left out, because the CDR3 cannot be placed on it with certainty; the CDR3 is given as TCRdb lists it. CDR3 protein: CATVPVGIGGHYGYTF. J is TRBJ1-2 and V is TRBV19. Germline V lookup: CDR1 LNHDA, CDR2 SQIVND (reference sequence). Termini included, the CDR3 measures 16 amino acids.

The chain links TRBV7-3 to TRBJ2-6; D remains ambiguous. The V end was cut by 6 bases, the J end by 2 bases, with 17 bases between. The CDR3 length is 17 residues. Germline V gives CDR1 SGHTA, CDR2 FQGTGA. The DNA of the CDR3 is TGTGCCAGCAGGCCGGGCCCGGGCCCGACTGGGGCCAACGTCCTGACTTTC. This translates into CASRPGPGPTGANVLTF.

The CDR3 DNA sequence: TGTGCCAGCAGCTTAAGGCACGAGCAGTTCTTC. Protein sequence: CASSLRHEQFF. The chain recombines TRBV7-2 with TRBJ2-1; D ambiguous. The V gene's germline CDR1 is SGHTA and CDR2 FQGNSA. The CDR3 is made up of 11 amino acids. The ends were cut back, 2 bases at V and 10 bases at J, with 6 bases in the middle.

The sample holds a few counts of this clone. The chain uses TRBV5-1 and TRBJ1-1; unclear D gene. The V gene's germline CDR1 is SGHRS and CDR2 YFSETQ. This CDR3 has 15 residues. Between the trimmed V and J ends, which lost 2 bases and 1 base, there was a span of 12 bases. The CDR3 sequence is CASSFGHGSNTEAFF. The DNA for the CDR3 is TGCGCCAGCAGCTTTGGGCACGGGTCGAACACTGAAGCTTTCTTT. Full variable domain (outside the CDR3, taken from reference TRBV5-1 and TRBJ1-1): KAGVTQTPRYLIKTRGQQVTLSCSPISGHRSVSWYQQTPGQGLQFLFEYFSETQRNKGNFPGRFSGRQFSNSRSEMNVSTLELGDSALYLCASSFGHGSNTEAFFGQGTRLTVV.

V gene TRBV3-1 (or the pseudogene TRBV3-2) combines with J gene TRBJ2-1; D call uncertain. The V end was cut by 0 bases, the J end by 9 bases, with 18 bases between. Germline loops: CDR1 LGHDT, CDR2 YNNKEL (reference sequence). The CDR3 totals 16 residues. CDR3 region: CASSQELDPTRIEQFF. The CDR3 DNA reads TGTGCCAGCAGCCAAGAGTTGGACCCGACTCGGATTGAGCAGTTCTTC.

This clone was seen a handful of times. This rearrangement joins TRBV24-1 to TRBJ1-2, with D possibly matching TRBD1 (6 bases). This CDR3 region has 14 residues. The V end was cut by 7 bases, the J end by 6 bases, with 17 bases between. CDR1 is KGHDR and CDR2 is SFDVKD in the germline V gene. The CDR3 coding sequence is TGTGCCACCAGAAGCAGGGGTGATAGGGATGGCTACACCTTC. It specifies CATRSRGDRDGYTF.

This clone has only a few counts. CDR3 nucleotide sequence: TGTGCCAGCAGCTTACAACTAGCGGCGAGCACAGATACGCAGTATTTT. It yields the protein CASSLQLAASTDTQYF. The chain uses TRBV11-1 and TRBJ2-3, with 8 positions matching TRBD2. Per germline, CDR1 SGHAT and CDR2 FQDESV (reference sequence). This CDR3 is 16 amino acids long. V lost 2 bases, J lost 0 bases, and 4 bases stayed unmatched.

This chain joins TRBV7-9 and TRBJ1-1, with D possibly TRBD1 on 5 matching bases. Germline V gene lookup returns CDR1 SEHNR and CDR2 FQNEAQ (reference sequence). Trimming removed 6 bases at V and 3 bases at J, with 23 bases between. This CDR3 contains 17 residues. The CDR3: CASRERYTDWGDTEAFF. CDR3 bases: TGTGCCAGCAGGGAAAGATACACCGACTGGGGGGACACTGAAGCTTTCTTT.

The chain uses TRBV6-6 and TRBJ1-2, with D possibly being TRBD1 (5 bases). V lost 5 bases, J lost 4 bases, and 14 bases lay in between. Germline V gene sequence: CDR1 MNHNY, CDR2 SVGAGI (reference sequence). CDR3 size: 14 residues. The CDR3 here is CASSQEGPLYGYTF. The CDR3 coding sequence is TGTGCCAGCAGTCAAGAGGGGCCCCTCTATGGCTACACCTTC.

V gene TRBV6-5 combines with J gene TRBJ2-1; maybe TRBD2 (5 bases). Trimming removed 7 bases at V and 1 base at J, with 8 bases between. This CDR3 is built from 13 residues. From germline, CDR1 is MNHEY and CDR2 SVGAGI. CDR3: CASMRASYNEQFF. CDR3 coding DNA: TGTGCCAGCATGCGGGCATCCTACAATGAGCAGTTCTTC.

The chain recombines TRBV7-9 with TRBJ1-1; 10 bases fit TRBD1. The V gene end was trimmed by 5 bases and the J gene end by 0 bases; junction bases not matched to a gene: 9. The CDR3 totals 17 residues. Germline V gives CDR1 SEHNR, CDR2 FQNEAQ (reference sequence). The CDR3, as DNA: TGTGCCAGCAGCCCGATCTCGACAGGGGGCATGAACACTGAAGCTTTCTTT. Encoded protein: CASSPISTGGMNTEAFF.

The chain is built from TRBV4-1 and TRBJ1-5; no firm D call. V lost 4 bases and J 0 bases, leaving 13 bases between the germline ends. The CDR3 loop spans 16 amino acids. Germline CDR1 is MGHRA and CDR2 is YSYEKL. This CDR3 reads CASSLLEGYSNQPQHF. The CDR3 nucleotides read TGCGCCAGCAGCCTTCTAGAAGGGTATAGCAATCAGCCCCAGCATTTT.